The 19 T cell receptor beta chains below were found in one sample sequenced in a study of blood T cell repertoires in COVID-19. Data came from immunoSEQ multiplex PCR; TCRdb stores just in-frame clones and leaves some out. Among more than 35,000 clones listed, roughly nine tenths were seen once. Specimen: peripheral blood. These receptors originate from a woman in her 30s in a cohort sampled during active COVID-19.

The genes are TRBV3-1 (or the pseudogene TRBV3-2) and TRBJ2-5, with 8 nucleotides matching TRBD1. V lost 4 bases, J lost 4 bases, and 5 bases stayed unmatched. The CDR3 is made up of 14 amino acids. Germline loops: CDR1 LGHDT, CDR2 YNNKEL (reference sequence). Here the CDR3 DNA reads TGTGCCAGCAGCCCGGGACAGGCCAGAGAGACCCAGTACTTC. Its protein product is CASSPGQARETQYF.

The chain recombines TRBV7-3 with TRBJ2-1; D is possibly TRBD2 (5 bases). Germline values: CDR1 SGHTA, CDR2 FQGTGA. This CDR3 region has 13 residues. Trimming removed 2 bases from V and 4 bases from J, with 6 bases in between. The CDR3 sequence is CASSLDYYNEQFF. CDR3 DNA: TGTGCCAGCAGCTTAGACTATTACAATGAGCAGTTCTTC.

The chain combines TRBV19 with TRBJ2-3; 13 nucleotides line up with TRBD2. Germline lookup yields CDR1 LNHDA and CDR2 SQIVND (reference sequence). The CDR3 extends over 15 amino acids. V trimming: 6 bases; J trimming: 2 bases; junction bases outside the gene matches: 2. The CDR3 here is CASRGLAGFTDTQYF. CDR3 sequence (DNA): TGTGCCAGTAGGGGACTAGCGGGGTTCACAGATACGCAGTATTTT.

The sample holds a few counts of this clone. The chain is built from TRBV6-6 and TRBJ2-2; 7 bases match TRBD2. CDR1 and CDR2 (germline): MNHNY, SVGAGI (reference sequence). This CDR3 contains 16 residues. Unmatched junction bases numbered 7, after V lost 5 bases and J lost 1 base. The CDR3 coding sequence is TGTGCCAGCAGTCTCGAAAGCGGGATGAACACCGGGGAGCTGTTTTTT. Translated: CASSLESGMNTGELFF.

The V call is TRBV4-3, the J call TRBJ2-3; TRBD2 matches at 7 bases. V dropped 3 bases and J dropped 0; count of bases not matched to a gene: 3. The CDR3 totals 15 residues. The germline V gene encodes CDR1 LGHNA and CDR2 YSLEER. The CDR3 bases are TGCGCCAGCAGCCAGGGTAGCGGGAGCACAGATACGCAGTATTTT. This encodes CASSQGSGSTDTQYF.

In DNA, the CDR3 is TGTGCCAGCAGGCCACTCGAGAAGCCCCCTGAGCAGTTCTTC. Protein product: CASRPLEKPPEQFF. The V gene is TRBV27, the J gene TRBJ2-1; no clear D. This CDR3 is 14 amino acids long. Germline V gives CDR1 MNHEY, CDR2 SMNVEV (reference sequence). Trimming cost V 6 bases and J 9 bases, with 18 bases left between them.

The chain links TRBV19 to TRBJ2-2, with D perhaps matching TRBD2 (6 bases). The V end was cut by 7 bases, the J end by 4 bases, with 13 bases between. CDR3 length equals 14 residues. The germline CDR1 and CDR2 sequences are LNHDA and SQIVND (reference sequence). DNA of the CDR3: TGTGCCAGTAAGGAGGGAGCGAGCACCGGGGAGCTGTTTTTT. It specifies CASKEGASTGELFF.

The V gene is TRBV6-5, the J gene TRBJ2-7; TRBD1 agrees at 7 bases. Germline assignment: CDR1 MNHEY and CDR2 SVGAGI. There are 15 residues in the CDR3. With 2 bases clipped from V and 0 bases from J, the junction kept 4 bases outside the gene matches. CDR3 bases: TGTGCCAGCAGTTACGACAGGGCGGACTCCTACGAGCAGTACTTC. Translated: CASSYDRADSYEQYF.

The gene calls are TRBV29-1 and TRBJ2-1; 7 bases are shared with TRBD1. Looked up from germline, CDR1 is SQVTM and CDR2 is ANQGSEA. The junction had 8 bases not matched to a gene; V was cut back by 6 bases and J by 6 bases. The CDR3 extends over 13 amino acids. The CDR3 DNA reads as TGCAGCGTCTACCGGGACAGTCGCAATGAGCAGTTCTTC. It encodes CSVYRDSRNEQFF.

To note about this clone: This CDR3 is also generated by other DNA sequences in the sample. The chain has TRBV24-1 and TRBJ2-1, with 9 positions matching TRBD2. The J segment lost 4 bases and the V segment lost 4 bases, leaving 7 bases of the junction unmatched. The length of the CDR3 is 16 residues. Germline lookup yields CDR1 KGHDR and CDR2 SFDVKD. As DNA, the CDR3 is TGTGCCACCAGTGACGCCTCTAGCGGGAATTACAATGAGCAGTTCTTC. Protein: CATSDASSGNYNEQFF.

The chain recombines TRBV19 with TRBJ2-1; D is undetermined. This CDR3 region has 15 residues. CDR1 is LNHDA and CDR2 is SQIVND in the germline V gene (reference sequence). Trimming pared 5 bases from V and 0 bases from J, leaving 11 bases between. The CDR3 sequence is CASSSRASSYNEQFF. The CDR3 nucleotides are TGTGCCAGTAGTTCAAGAGCGAGCTCCTACAATGAGCAGTTCTTC.

CDR3 nucleotide sequence: TGTGCCAGCAGCCAAGAAGCAAAGCGGAACAATGAGCAGTTCTTC. Its translation is CASSQEAKRNNEQFF. The gene calls are TRBV3-1 (or the pseudogene TRBV3-2) and TRBJ2-1, with D possibly being TRBD2 (5 bases). Germline lookup yields CDR1 LGHDT and CDR2 YNNKEL (reference sequence). This CDR3 is 15 amino acids long. V lost 0 bases, J lost 5 bases, and 11 bases lay in between.

This chain links TRBV20-1 with TRBJ2-3; D uncertain. Germline loops: CDR1 DFQATT, CDR2 SNEGSKA (reference sequence). This CDR3 comprises 14 residues. V was pared by 3 bases and J by 0 bases, with 10 bases between. CDR3 coding DNA: TGCAGTGCTAGTGGGCCGGGTAGCACAGATACGCAGTATTTT. Its translation is CSASGPGSTDTQYF.

This rearrangement joins TRBV24-1 to TRBJ2-2; 7 nucleotides match TRBD1. This CDR3 has 12 residues. The germline CDR1 and CDR2 sequences are KGHDR and SFDVKD. Trimming took 7 bases from V and 5 from J; bases not matched to a gene: 0. CDR3 nucleotide sequence: TGTGCCACCAGCAGGGGGACCGGGGAGCTGTTTTTT. Translation gives CATSRGTGELFF.

The chain carries TRBV5-4 and TRBJ1-1, with a possible D match to TRBD1 (5 bases). Trimming took off 4 bases at V and 3 bases at J, with 13 bases between the two ends. Germline CDR1 is SGHNT and CDR2 is YYREEE (reference sequence). The CDR3 runs to 14 residues. As DNA, the CDR3 is TGTGCCAGCAGCACCTCAGGGTACGACACTGAAGCTTTCTTT. It specifies CASSTSGYDTEAFF.

The chain joins TRBV27 to TRBJ1-6; D is uncertain. Germline V gives CDR1 MNHEY, CDR2 SMNVEV (reference sequence). Trimming took off 4 bases at V and 5 bases at J, with 9 bases between the two ends. This CDR3 contains 14 residues. In DNA, the CDR3 is TGTGCCAGCAGTTATGGCAGGAATAATTCACCCCTCCACTTT. It codes for CASSYGRNNSPLHF.

The V call is TRBV28, the J call TRBJ2-7; TRBD2 agrees at 7 bases. This CDR3 has 15 amino acids. CDR1 and CDR2 from the germline V gene are MDHEN and SYDVKM. Unmatched junction bases numbered 8, after V lost 3 bases and J lost 3 bases. The CDR3 region has the DNA TGTGCCAGCAGTTTCAGCGGGGTCGGTGACTACGAGCAGTACTTC. Protein product: CASSFSGVGDYEQYF.

The chain carries TRBV3-1 (or the pseudogene TRBV3-2) and TRBJ2-7, with 9 bases aligning to TRBD2. Trimming cost V 3 bases and J 9 bases; bases outside gene matches: 9. The CDR3 extends over 14 amino acids. Germline-derived CDR1 and CDR2 are LGHDT and YNNKEL (reference sequence). The CDR3 region is CASSQGLAGRVQYF. The CDR3 region has the DNA TGTGCCAGCAGCCAGGGGCTAGCGGGAAGGGTGCAGTACTTC.

V and J are TRBV19 and TRBJ2-1; a possible D gene is TRBD2 (5 bases). Germline CDR1 is LNHDA and CDR2 is SQIVND (reference sequence). The CDR3 consists of 11 residues. V dropped 6 bases and J dropped 10 bases, with 10 bases sitting between them. The CDR3 DNA follows: TGTGCCAGTAGCTGGAGGCAGGAGCAGTTCTTC. Translating it yields CASSWRQEQFF.